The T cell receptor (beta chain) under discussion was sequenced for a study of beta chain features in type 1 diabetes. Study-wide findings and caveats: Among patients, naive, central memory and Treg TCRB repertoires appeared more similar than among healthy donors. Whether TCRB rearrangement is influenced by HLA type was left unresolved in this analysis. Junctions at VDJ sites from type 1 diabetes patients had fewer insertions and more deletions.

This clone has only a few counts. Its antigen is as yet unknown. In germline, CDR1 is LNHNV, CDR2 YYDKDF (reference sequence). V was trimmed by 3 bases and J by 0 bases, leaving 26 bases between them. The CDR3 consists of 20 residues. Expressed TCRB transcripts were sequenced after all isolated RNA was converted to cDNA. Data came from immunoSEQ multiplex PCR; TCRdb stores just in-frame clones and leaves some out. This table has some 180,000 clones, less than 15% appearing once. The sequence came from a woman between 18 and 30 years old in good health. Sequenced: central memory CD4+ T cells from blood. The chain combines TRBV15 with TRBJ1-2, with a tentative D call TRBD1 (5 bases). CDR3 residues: CATSSSPHGGGFSSNYGYTF. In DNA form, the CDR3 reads TGTGCCACCAGCAGCTCACCCCATGGCGGGGGGTTCTCGTCTAACTATGGCTACACCTTC.